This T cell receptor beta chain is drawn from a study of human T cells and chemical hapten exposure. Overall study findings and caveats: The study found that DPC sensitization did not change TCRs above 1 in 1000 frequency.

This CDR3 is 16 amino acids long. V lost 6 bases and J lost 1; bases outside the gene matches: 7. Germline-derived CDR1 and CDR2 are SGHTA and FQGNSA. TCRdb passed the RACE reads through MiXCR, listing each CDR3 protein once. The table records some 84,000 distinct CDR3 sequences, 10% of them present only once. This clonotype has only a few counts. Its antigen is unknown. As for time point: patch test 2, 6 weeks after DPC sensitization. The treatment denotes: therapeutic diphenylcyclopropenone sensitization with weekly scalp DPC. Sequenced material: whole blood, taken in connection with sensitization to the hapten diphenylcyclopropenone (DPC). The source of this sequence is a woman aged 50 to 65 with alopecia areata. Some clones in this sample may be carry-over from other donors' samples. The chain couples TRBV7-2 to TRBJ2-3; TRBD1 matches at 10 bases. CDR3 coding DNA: TGTGCCAGCAGTTACTCCGGGACAGGGGGCACAGATACGCAGTATTTT. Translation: CASSYSGTGGTDTQYF.